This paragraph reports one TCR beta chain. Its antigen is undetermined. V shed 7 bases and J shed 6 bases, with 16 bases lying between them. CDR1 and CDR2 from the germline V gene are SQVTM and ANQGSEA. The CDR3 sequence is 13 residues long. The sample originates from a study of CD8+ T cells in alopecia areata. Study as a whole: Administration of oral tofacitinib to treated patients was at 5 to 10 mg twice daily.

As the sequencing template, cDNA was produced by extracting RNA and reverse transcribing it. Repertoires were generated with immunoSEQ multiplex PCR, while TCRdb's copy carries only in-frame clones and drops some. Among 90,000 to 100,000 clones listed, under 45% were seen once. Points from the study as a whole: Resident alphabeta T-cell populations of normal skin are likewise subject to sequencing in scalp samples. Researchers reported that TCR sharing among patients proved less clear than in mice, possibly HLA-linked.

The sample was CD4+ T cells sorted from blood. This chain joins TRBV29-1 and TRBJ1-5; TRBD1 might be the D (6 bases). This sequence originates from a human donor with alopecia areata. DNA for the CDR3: TGCAGCGGCCTACAGGGTGAGGGTCAGCCCCAGCATTTT. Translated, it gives CSGLQGEGQPQHF. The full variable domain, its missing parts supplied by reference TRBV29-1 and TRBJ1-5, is SAVISQKPSRDICQRGTSLTIQCQVDSQVTMMFWYRQQPGQSLTLIATANQGSEATYESGFVIDKFPISRPNLTFSTLTVSNMSPEDSSIYLCSGLQGEGQPQHFGDGTRLSIL.